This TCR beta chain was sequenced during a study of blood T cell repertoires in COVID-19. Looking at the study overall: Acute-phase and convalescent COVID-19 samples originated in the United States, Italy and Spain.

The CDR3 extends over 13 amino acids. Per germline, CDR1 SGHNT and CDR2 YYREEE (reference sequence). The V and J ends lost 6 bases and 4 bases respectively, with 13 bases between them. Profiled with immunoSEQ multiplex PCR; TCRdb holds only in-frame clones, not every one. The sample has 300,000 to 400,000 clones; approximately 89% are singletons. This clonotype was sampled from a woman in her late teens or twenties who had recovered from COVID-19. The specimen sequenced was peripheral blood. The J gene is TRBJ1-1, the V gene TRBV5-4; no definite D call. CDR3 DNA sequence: TGTGCCAGCAATCGGCCCCCGGGCACTGAAGCTTTCTTT. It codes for CASNRPPGTEAFF.